The rows below give T cell receptor beta chains drawn from one sample of a study of early T cells in non-severe SARS-CoV-2 infection. Each CDR3 protein gets one entry after TCRdb re-called the 5' RACE reads with MiXCR. The sample records 35,000 to 55,000 distinct CDR3 sequences, 23% being singletons. The sample was whole blood, taken at baseline. These receptors were collected from an adult who was a healthcare worker with PCR-confirmed SARS-CoV-2 infection or an uninfected control (not recorded which). Both conserved end residues are part of each CDR3. D genes are given only for firm matches. Not all rows give a size; the values are once, few, many and, for expanded clones, a class.

j_gene | v_gene | abundance | d_gene | CDR3nt | CDR3aa
TRBJ1-4 | TRBV12-3/TRBV12-4 | - | - | TGTGCCAGCAGCAGGACTCTATATGAAAAACTGTTTTTT | CASSRTLYEKLFF
TRBJ2-3 | TRBV7-2 | few | - | TGTGCCAGCATCCCGGGCACAGATACGCAGTATTTT | CASIPGTDTQYF
TRBJ2-1 | TRBV6-5 | - | TRBD2 | TGTGCCAGCAGTTACCTCGGGAGGCTGGCGGGCCCGTCCGATGAGCAGTTCTTC | CASSYLGRLAGPSDEQFF
TRBJ1-2 | TRBV3-1 | - | - | TGTGCCAGCAGCCAGATGGACAGATTCTATGGCTACACCTTC | CASSQMDRFYGYTF
TRBJ2-1 | TRBV10-2 | few | TRBD2 | TGCGCCAGCAGGCGGACTAGCGGGGGGGCGGTCGATGAGCAGTTCTTC | CASRRTSGGAVDEQFF
TRBJ2-7 | TRBV29-1 | few | - | TGCAGCGTTGATACTGACAACTCCTACGAGCAGTACTTC | CSVDTDNSYEQYF
TRBJ2-7 | TRBV7-9 | - | - | TGTGCCAGCAGCCCCGTACTGGGGATGGCCTACGAGCAGTACTTC | CASSPVLGMAYEQYF
TRBJ1-2 | TRBV9 | few | TRBD1 | TGTGCCAGCAGCCTGGGACAGGGAGCCATCAACTATGGCTACACCTTC | CASSLGQGAINYGYTF
TRBJ2-1 | TRBV2 | - | - | TGTGCCAGCATTAGGGCGAGACGAGGCAATGAGCAGTTCTTC | CASIRARRGNEQFF
TRBJ1-1 | TRBV30 | few | - | TGTGCCTGGGAGGTGTTGAACACTGAAGCTTTCTTT | CAWEVLNTEAFF
TRBJ1-1 | TRBV5-1 | medium-sized | - | TGCGCCAGCAGCTTACACACTTCGAACACTGAAGCTTTCTTT | CASSLHTSNTEAFF
TRBJ2-1 | TRBV27 | few | - | TGTGCCAGCAGTTCCACCAATGAGCAGTTCTTC | CASSSTNEQFF
TRBJ1-1 | TRBV6-6 | - | - | TGTGCCAGCAGTTACGAGGGGACCACTGAAGCTTTCTTT | CASSYEGTTEAFF
TRBJ2-2 | TRBV12-3/TRBV12-4 | many | - | TGTGCCAGCAGTTTGGGCCTACGCACCGGGGAGCTGTTTTTT | CASSLGLRTGELFF
TRBJ2-7 | TRBV20-1 | many | TRBD1 | TGCAGTGCTGGACAGGGATCGGACTACGAGCAGTACTTC | CSAGQGSDYEQYF
TRBJ1-2 | TRBV10-2 | few | TRBD1 | TGCGCCAGCAGTGAGAACAGGGGGTATAACTATGGCTACACCTTC | CASSENRGYNYGYTF
TRBJ2-3 | TRBV11-2 | - | - | TGTGCCAGCAGCTTAATGTGGGGATACACAGATACGCAGTATTTT | CASSLMWGYTDTQYF
TRBJ2-3 | TRBV7-9 | many | - | TGTGCCAGCAGTCTCACAGATACGCAGTATTTT | CASSLTDTQYF
TRBJ1-1 | TRBV7-6 | - | - | TGTGCCAGCAGCTTAGAGGGGAACCCTCCTATAGAAGCTTTCTTT | CASSLEGNPPIEAFF